The TCR beta chain described here comes from a study of beta chain features in type 1 diabetes. Overall study findings and caveats: Moderate yet significant TCRB CDR3 shortening was seen in Type 1 diabetes patients in all four CD4+ subsets. Type 1 diabetes patients had VDJ junctions that carried fewer insertions and more deletions.

This clone was counted between two and nine times. Its cognate antigen is unknown. Investigators reverse transcribed all isolated RNA, so they sequenced expressed TCRB transcripts. Assay: immunoSEQ multiplex PCR; the TCRdb copy retains only in-frame clones and omits some. The sample includes around 710,000 clones, around 12% of them seen just once. Stem cell-like memory, regulatory, central memory and naive CD4+ cells were sorted via CD45RO/CCR7/CD25/CD127/CD95/CD27. Sorting produced populations that all topped 95% purity. This CDR3 region has 17 residues. CDR1 MGHDK and CDR2 SYGVNS come from the germline V gene. Trimming cost V 8 bases and J 6 bases, with 28 bases left between them.

The source is a man aged 30 to 39 with type 1 diabetes. This chain joins TRBV25-1 and TRBJ1-2; TRBD1 is a possible D gene (5 bases). The sequenced sample was naive CD4+ T cells from blood. The CDR3 is CASVGKGVGRGSNGYTF. The CDR3 DNA reads as TGTGCCAGCGTCGGAAAAGGTGTAGGGAGGGGTTCGAATGGCTACACCTTC.